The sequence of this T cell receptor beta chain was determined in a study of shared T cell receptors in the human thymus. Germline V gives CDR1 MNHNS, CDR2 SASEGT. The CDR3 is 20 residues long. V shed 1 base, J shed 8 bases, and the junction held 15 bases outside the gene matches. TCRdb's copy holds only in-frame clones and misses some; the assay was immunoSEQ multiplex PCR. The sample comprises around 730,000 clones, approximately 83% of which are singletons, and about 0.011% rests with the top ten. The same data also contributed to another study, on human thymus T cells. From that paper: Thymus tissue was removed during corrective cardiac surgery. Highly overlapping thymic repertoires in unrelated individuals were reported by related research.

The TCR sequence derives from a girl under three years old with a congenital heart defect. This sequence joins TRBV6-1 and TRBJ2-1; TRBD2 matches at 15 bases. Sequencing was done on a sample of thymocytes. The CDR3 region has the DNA TGTGCCAGCAGTGAAGGAAAGAGGGGACTAGCGGGGGGTTCTCTACATGAGCAGTTCTTC. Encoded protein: CASSEGKRGLAGGSLHEQFF.